This T cell receptor beta chain comes out of a study of OX40 agonist ivuxolimab in advanced cancers. In the study overall: Ivuxolimab, which patients received intravenously every 2 weeks, was dosed at 0.01 to 10 mg/kg.

CDR3 length equals 20 residues. V shed 5 bases and J 4 bases; nucleotides not matched to a gene: 24. Autoimmune disease history or systemic immunosuppression excluded patients. A note on this clone: What it binds is unknown.

Study-wide results and caveats: With doses of 0.1 to 3.0 mg/kg, CD4+ and CD8+ blood T cells had undergone clonal expansion by week 6.

Clones were sequenced by immunoSEQ multiplex PCR, and TCRdb holds only the in-frame ones, with some missing. The data contain 55,000 to 70,000 clones, around 84% of them singletons. The sample here was CD4+ or CD8+ T cells sorted from blood, taken in a trial of the OX40 agonist ivuxolimab. This TCR came from an adult with an advanced solid tumor such as melanoma, head and neck, liver or kidney cancer. This chain joins TRBV23-1 and TRBJ2-5; 8 bases align to TRBD2. TRBV23-1 is treated as an ORF (open reading frame) with a function not yet certain. CDR3 nucleotides: TGCGCCAGCAGTTTCATGGGACGGAGGAGGCGGGAGGCCCTCCGAGAGACCCAGTACTTC. This translates into CASSFMGRRRREALRETQYF.